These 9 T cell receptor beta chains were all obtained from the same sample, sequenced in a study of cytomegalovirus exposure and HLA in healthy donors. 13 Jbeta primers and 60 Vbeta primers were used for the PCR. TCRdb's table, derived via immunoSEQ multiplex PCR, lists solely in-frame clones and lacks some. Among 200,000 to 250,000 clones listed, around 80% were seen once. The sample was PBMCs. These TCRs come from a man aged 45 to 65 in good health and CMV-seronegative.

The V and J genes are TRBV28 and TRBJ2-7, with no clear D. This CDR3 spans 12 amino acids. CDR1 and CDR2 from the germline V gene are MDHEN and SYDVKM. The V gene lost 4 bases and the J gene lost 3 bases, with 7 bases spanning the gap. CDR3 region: CASSSPVYEQYF. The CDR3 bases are TGTGCCAGCAGTTCCCCTGTCTACGAGCAGTACTTC.

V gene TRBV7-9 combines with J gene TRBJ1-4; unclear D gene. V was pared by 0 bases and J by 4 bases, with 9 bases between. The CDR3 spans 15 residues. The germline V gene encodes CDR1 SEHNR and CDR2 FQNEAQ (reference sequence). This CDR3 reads CASSLAGFVNEKLFF. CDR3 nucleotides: TGTGCCAGCAGCTTAGCCGGGTTCGTTAATGAAAAACTGTTTTTT.

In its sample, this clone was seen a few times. The CDR3 region is CASRAPGQGSGNTIYF. The CDR3 DNA is TGTGCCAGCAGAGCGCCGGGACAGGGATCTGGAAACACCATATATTTT. V and J are TRBV2 and TRBJ1-3; the match to TRBD1 covers 9 bases. The CDR3 loop spans 16 amino acids. V was pared by 6 bases and J by 1 base, with 7 bases of the junction left unmatched. In germline, CDR1 is SNHLY, CDR2 FYNNEI.

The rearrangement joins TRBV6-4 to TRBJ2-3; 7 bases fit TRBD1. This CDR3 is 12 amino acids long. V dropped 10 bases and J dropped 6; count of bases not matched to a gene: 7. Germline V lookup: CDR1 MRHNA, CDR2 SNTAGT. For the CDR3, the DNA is TGTGCCAACCTGAGGGGGCGTGATACGCAGTATTTT. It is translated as CANLRGRDTQYF.

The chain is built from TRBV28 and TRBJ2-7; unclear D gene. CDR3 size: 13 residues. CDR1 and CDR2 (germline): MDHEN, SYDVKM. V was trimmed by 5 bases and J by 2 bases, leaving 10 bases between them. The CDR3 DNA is TGTGCCAGCAGTCCGAACTTAACCTACGAGCAGTACTTC. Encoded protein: CASSPNLTYEQYF. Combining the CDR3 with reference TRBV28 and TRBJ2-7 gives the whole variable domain DVKVTQSSRYLVKRTGEKVFLECVQDMDHENMFWYRQDPGLGLRLIYFSYDVKMKEKGDIPEGYSVSREKKERFSLILESASTNQTSMYLCASSPNLTYEQYFGPGTRLTVT.

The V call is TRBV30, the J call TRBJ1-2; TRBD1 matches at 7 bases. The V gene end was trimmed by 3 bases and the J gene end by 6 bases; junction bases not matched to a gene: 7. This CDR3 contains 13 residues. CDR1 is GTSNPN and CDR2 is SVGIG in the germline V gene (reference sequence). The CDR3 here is CAWRKGGRDGYTF. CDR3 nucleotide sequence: TGTGCCTGGAGAAAAGGGGGCCGGGATGGCTACACCTTC.

CDR3 residues: CASREGSGNYGYTF. The CDR3, as DNA: TGCGCCAGTCGGGAAGGGAGTGGTAACTATGGCTACACCTTC. The chain has TRBV5-1 and TRBJ1-2; D gene uncertain. Germline V gene sequence: CDR1 SGHRS, CDR2 YFSETQ. CDR3 length: 14 residues. V was shortened by 8 bases and J by 1 base, with 15 bases between the two germline ends.

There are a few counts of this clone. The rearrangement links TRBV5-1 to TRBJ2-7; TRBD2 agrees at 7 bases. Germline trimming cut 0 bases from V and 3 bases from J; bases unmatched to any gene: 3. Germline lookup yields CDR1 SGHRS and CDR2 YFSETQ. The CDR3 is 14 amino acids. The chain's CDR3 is CASSLERGIYEQYF. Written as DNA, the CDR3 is TGCGCCAGCAGCTTGGAGCGGGGTATCTACGAGCAGTACTTC. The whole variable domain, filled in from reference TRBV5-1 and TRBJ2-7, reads KAGVTQTPRYLIKTRGQQVTLSCSPISGHRSVSWYQQTPGQGLQFLFEYFSETQRNKGNFPGRFSGRQFSNSRSEMNVSTLELGDSALYLCASSLERGIYEQYFGPGTRLTVT.

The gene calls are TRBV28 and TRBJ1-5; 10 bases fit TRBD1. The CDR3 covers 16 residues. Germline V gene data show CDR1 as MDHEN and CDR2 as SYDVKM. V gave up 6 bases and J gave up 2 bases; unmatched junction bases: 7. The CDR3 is CASRAETGGRNQPQHF. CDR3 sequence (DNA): TGTGCCAGCAGAGCCGAGACAGGGGGCCGCAATCAGCCCCAGCATTTT.